A single sample gave rise to the 6 T cell receptor beta chains below, sequenced in a study of cytomegalovirus exposure and HLA in healthy donors. PCR amplification relied on 60 Vbeta primers (plus 13 Jbeta primers). Generated by immunoSEQ multiplex PCR, the TCRdb table keeps only in-frame clones and is missing some. The table records about 60,000 clones, roughly 80% of them present only once. The sample was PBMCs. The source is a man aged 25 to 40 in good health and CMV-seronegative.

On this clone itself: The identical CDR3 is also encoded by other nucleotide sequences in the sample. The J gene is TRBJ1-5, the V gene TRBV28, with D tentatively TRBD1 (5 bases). V was clipped by 4 bases and J by 6 bases, with 7 bases between them. Per the germline V gene, CDR1 is MDHEN and CDR2 is SYDVKM. CDR3 length equals 12 residues. CDR3 residues: CASSWGGQPQHF. The DNA for the CDR3 is TGTGCCAGCAGTTGGGGGGGTCAGCCCCAGCATTTT.

The rearrangement uses TRBV7-9 and TRBJ1-2; 7 nucleotides align to TRBD1. V dropped 5 bases and J dropped 3; count of bases not matched to a gene: 9. The V gene's germline CDR1 is SEHNR and CDR2 FQNEAQ (reference sequence). This CDR3 has 15 amino acids. The CDR3 protein is CASSPRQGGDYGYTF. The CDR3 DNA follows: TGTGCCAGCAGCCCTCGACAGGGTGGAGACTATGGCTACACCTTC.

The chain carries TRBV15 and TRBJ1-2, with D perhaps TRBD1 (5 bases). This CDR3 is 13 amino acids long. Germline CDR1 LNHNV, CDR2 YYDKDF (reference sequence). V was clipped by 0 bases and J by 8 bases, with 10 bases between them. Written as DNA, the CDR3 is TGTGCCACCAGCAGAGACAGGGTGGAGGGCTACACCTTC. Amino acid sequence: CATSRDRVEGYTF.

Written as DNA, the CDR3 is TGTGCCAGCAGCCAGCCATCGAGACTAGCCGCCGGGGAGCTGTTTTTT. Residues: CASSQPSRLAAGELFF. The chain combines TRBV13 with TRBJ2-2, with 7 bases identical to TRBD2. V lost 5 bases, J lost 6 bases, and 12 bases stayed unmatched. Germline V CDR1 and CDR2: PRHDT, FYEKMQ (reference sequence). CDR3 length: 16 amino acids.

The chain has TRBV6-5 and TRBJ1-1; TRBD1 aligns across 8 bases. The length of the CDR3 is 14 residues. V shed 2 bases and J 1 base; nucleotides not matched to a gene: 0. In germline, CDR1 is MNHEY, CDR2 SVGAGI. Here the CDR3 reads CASSYGTGNTEAFF. In DNA, the CDR3 is TGTGCCAGCAGTTACGGGACAGGGAACACTGAAGCTTTCTTT.

The chain carries TRBV28 and TRBJ1-1; D possibly corresponds to TRBD1 (5 bases). Trimming took off 3 bases at V and 0 bases at J, with 11 bases between the two ends. CDR1 is MDHEN, CDR2 SYDVKM, per germline. The CDR3 consists of 15 residues. This CDR3 reads CASSLSGIVNTEAFF. CDR3 sequence (DNA): TGTGCCAGCAGTTTGTCAGGGATCGTGAACACTGAAGCTTTCTTT.